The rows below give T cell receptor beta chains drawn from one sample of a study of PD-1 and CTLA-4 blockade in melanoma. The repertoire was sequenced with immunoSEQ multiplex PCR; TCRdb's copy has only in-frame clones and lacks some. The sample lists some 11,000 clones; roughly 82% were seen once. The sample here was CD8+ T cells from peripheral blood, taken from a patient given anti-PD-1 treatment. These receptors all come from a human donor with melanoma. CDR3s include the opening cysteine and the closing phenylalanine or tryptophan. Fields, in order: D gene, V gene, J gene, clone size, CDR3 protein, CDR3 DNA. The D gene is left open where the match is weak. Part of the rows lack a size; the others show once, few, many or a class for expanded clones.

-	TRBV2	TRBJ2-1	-	CASTRVSNNEQFF	TGTGCCAGCACTAGGGTCTCAAACAATGAGCAGTTCTTC
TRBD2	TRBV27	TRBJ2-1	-	CASSPGTSYEQFF	TGTGCCAGCAGTCCCGGGACTAGTTATGAGCAGTTCTTC
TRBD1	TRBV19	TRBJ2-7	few	CATEQGIGREQYF	TGTGCCACCGAACAGGGGATTGGTCGGGAGCAGTACTTC
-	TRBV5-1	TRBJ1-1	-	CASSWARRNTEAFF	TGCGCCAGCAGCTGGGCCCGACGGAACACTGAAGCTTTCTTT
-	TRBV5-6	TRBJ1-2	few	CASSLRGYGYTF	TGTGCCAGCAGCTTGCGTGGGTATGGCTACACCTTC
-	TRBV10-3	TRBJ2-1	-	CATVAESYNEQFF	TGTGCCACCGTAGCGGAATCCTACAATGAGCAGTTCTTC
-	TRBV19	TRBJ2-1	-	CASSMAGGPYNEQFF	TGTGCCAGTAGTATGGCCGGGGGACCCTACAATGAGCAGTTCTTC
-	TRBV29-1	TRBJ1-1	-	CSVIRGTFEAFF	TGCAGCGTTATAAGGGGGACTTTTGAAGCTTTCTTT
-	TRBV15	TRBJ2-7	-	CATSREQGSYEQYF	TGTGCCACCAGCAGAGAACAGGGCTCCTACGAGCAGTACTTC
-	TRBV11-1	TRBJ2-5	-	CASSSGEQETQYF	TGTGCCAGCAGCTCGGGGGAACAAGAGACCCAGTACTTC
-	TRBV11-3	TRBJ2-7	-	CASSSLSYEQYF	TGTGCCAGCAGCTCCCTCTCCTACGAGCAGTACTTC
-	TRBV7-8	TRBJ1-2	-	CASSASSYGYTF	TGTGCCAGCAGCGCCAGCTCCTATGGCTACACCTTC
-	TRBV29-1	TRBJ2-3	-	CSAEDGTNTDTQYF	TGCAGCGCCGAGGATGGGACAAACACAGATACGCAGTATTTT
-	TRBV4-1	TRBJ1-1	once	CASSPHGGGTEAFF	TGCGCCAGCAGCCCCCACGGGGGCGGCACTGAAGCTTTCTTT
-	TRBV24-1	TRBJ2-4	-	CATSDAGDKNIQYF	TGTGCCACCAGTGACGCCGGGGATAAAAACATTCAGTACTTC
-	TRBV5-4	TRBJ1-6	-	CASRPPGTPNSPLHF	TGTGCCAGCAGACCCCCCGGGACACCTAATTCACCCCTCCACTTT
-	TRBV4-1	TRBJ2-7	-	CASSQDPVGYEQYF	TGCGCCAGCAGCCAAGATCCGGTGGGCTACGAGCAGTACTTC
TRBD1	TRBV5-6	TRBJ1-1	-	CASSYGQGNTEAFF	TGTGCCAGCAGCTACGGACAGGGGAACACTGAAGCTTTCTTT
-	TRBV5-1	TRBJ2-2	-	CASSLYVDTGELFF	TGCGCCAGCAGCTTGTACGTTGACACCGGGGAGCTGTTTTTT
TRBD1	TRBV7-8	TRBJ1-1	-	CASSLGQGTPAFF	TGTGCCAGCAGCTTGGGACAGGGGACGCCAGCTTTCTTT
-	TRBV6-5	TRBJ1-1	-	CASSHGGTIEAFF	TGTGCCAGCAGTCACGGCGGGACAATAGAAGCTTTCTTT
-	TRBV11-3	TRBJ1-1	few	CASSLGRNTEAFF	TGTGCCAGCAGCTTAGGCCGGAACACTGAAGCTTTCTTT
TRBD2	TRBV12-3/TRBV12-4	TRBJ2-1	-	CASSWTSGNEQFF	TGTGCCAGCAGTTGGACTAGCGGAAATGAGCAGTTCTTC
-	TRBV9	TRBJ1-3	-	CASTSYGGTGNTIYF	TGTGCCAGCACCTCGTACGGAGGGACAGGAAACACCATATATTTT
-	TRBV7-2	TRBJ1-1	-	CASSHGTDYNTEAFF	TGTGCCAGCAGCCACGGGACCGATTATAACACTGAAGCTTTCTTT
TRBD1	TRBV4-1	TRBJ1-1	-	CASSPRTGENTEAFF	TGCGCCAGCAGCCCACGGACAGGTGAGAACACTGAAGCTTTCTTT
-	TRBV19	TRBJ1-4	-	CASSSRDSSNEKLFF	TGTGCCAGTAGTTCCCGGGATAGCTCGAATGAAAAACTGTTTTTT
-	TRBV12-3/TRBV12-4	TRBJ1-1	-	CASSLAGGTEAFF	TGTGCCAGCAGTTTAGCGGGGGGGACTGAAGCTTTCTTT
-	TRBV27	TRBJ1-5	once	CASSLSSLTGNQPQHF	TGTGCCAGCAGTTTATCCAGCCTCACGGGCAATCAGCCCCAGCATTTT
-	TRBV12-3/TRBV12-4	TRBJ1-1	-	CASSLGGNTEAFF	TGTGCCAGCAGTTTAGGTGGGAACACTGAAGCTTTCTTT
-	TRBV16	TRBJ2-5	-	CASSRGHSAETQYF	TGTGCCAGCAGCCGGGGACACAGTGCAGAGACCCAGTACTTC
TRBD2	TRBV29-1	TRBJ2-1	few	CSVERVEGLAGGLSYNEQFF	TGCAGCGTTGAAAGAGTCGAAGGACTAGCGGGGGGGCTCTCCTACAATGAGCAGTTCTTC
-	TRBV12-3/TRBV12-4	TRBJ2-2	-	CASTAAAGELFF	TGTGCCAGCACCGCGGCAGCCGGGGAGCTGTTTTTT
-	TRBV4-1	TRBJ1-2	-	CASSQDRGNYGYTF	TGCGCCAGCAGCCAAGATAGAGGGAACTATGGCTACACCTTC
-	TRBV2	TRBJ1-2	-	CASDPSQRGRSRGYTF	TGTGCCAGCGACCCTTCCCAAAGGGGCAGATCGAGAGGCTACACCTTC
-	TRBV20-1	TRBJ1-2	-	CSAHQEYGYTF	TGCAGTGCGCATCAGGAGTATGGCTACACCTTC
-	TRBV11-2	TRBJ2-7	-	CASSFSGYEQYF	TGTGCCAGCAGCTTTAGCGGCTACGAGCAGTACTTC
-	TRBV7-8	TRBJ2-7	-	CASSGSLRGEQYF	TGTGCCAGCAGCGGTTCTTTGCGGGGCGAGCAGTACTTC
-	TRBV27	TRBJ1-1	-	CASSLYGGMNTEAFF	TGTGCCAGCAGTTTATATGGGGGCATGAACACTGAAGCTTTCTTT
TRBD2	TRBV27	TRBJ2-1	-	CASSPRSGSSYNEQFF	TGTGCCAGCAGCCCTCGGAGCGGGAGTTCCTACAATGAGCAGTTCTTC
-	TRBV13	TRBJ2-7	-	CASSPGGQANYEQYF	TGTGCCAGCAGCCCCGGGGGGCAGGCCAACTACGAGCAGTACTTC
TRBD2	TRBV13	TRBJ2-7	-	CASRTSGYYEQYF	TGTGCCAGCAGGACTAGCGGGTACTACGAGCAGTACTTC
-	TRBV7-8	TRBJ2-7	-	CASSLLLGTELNEQYF	TGTGCCAGCAGCCTTCTGTTGGGGACGGAGTTGAACGAGCAGTACTTC